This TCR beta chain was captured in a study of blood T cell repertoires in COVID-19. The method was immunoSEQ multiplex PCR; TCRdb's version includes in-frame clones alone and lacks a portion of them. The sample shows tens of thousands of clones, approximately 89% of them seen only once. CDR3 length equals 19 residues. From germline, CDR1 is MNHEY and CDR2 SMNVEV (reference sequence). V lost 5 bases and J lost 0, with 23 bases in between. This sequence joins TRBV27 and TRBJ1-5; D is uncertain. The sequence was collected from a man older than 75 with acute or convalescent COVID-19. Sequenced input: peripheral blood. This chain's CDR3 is CASSPDLRILRNSNQPQHF. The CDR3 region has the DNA TGTGCCAGCAGTCCCGACCTGAGGATCCTGAGGAATAGCAATCAGCCCCAGCATTTT.